Shown below are 32 T cell receptor beta chains from a single sample sequenced in a study of blood T cell repertoires in COVID-19. Profiled with immunoSEQ multiplex PCR; TCRdb holds only in-frame clones, not every one. The data show 310,000 or so clones, with 89% seen just once and around 9.5% held by the top ten. The sequencing sample was made of PBMCs or T cells enriched from blood (not recorded which). All receptors derive from a woman in her 40s who had recovered from COVID-19.

This clone was seen a handful of times. The chain employs TRBV7-9 and TRBJ2-1; 9 bases map to TRBD1. V lost 3 bases and J lost 4; bases outside the gene matches: 4. The CDR3 totals 15 residues. Germline V gene data show CDR1 as SEHNR and CDR2 as FQNEAQ (reference sequence). This CDR3 is CASSFGTGIYNEQFF. The DNA for the CDR3 is TGTGCCAGCAGCTTCGGGACAGGGATTTACAATGAGCAGTTCTTC. The full variable domain, rest sourced from reference TRBV7-9 and TRBJ2-1, is DTGVSQNPRHKITKRGQNVTFRCDPISEHNRLYWYRQTLGQGPEFLTYFQNEAQLEKSRLLSDRFSAERPKGSFSTLEIQRTEQGDSAMYLCASSFGTGIYNEQFFGPGTRLTVL.

The rearrangement links TRBV3-1 (or the pseudogene TRBV3-2) to TRBJ2-1; maybe TRBD1 (7 bases). The V end lost 2 bases, the J end lost 4 bases, and 12 bases lay between the germline ends. Germline CDR1 is LGHDT and CDR2 is YNNKEL (reference sequence). The CDR3 runs 15 residues. The CDR3 loop is CASSQPGGPYNEQFF. CDR3 nucleotides: TGTGCCAGCAGCCAACCAGGGGGGCCTTACAATGAGCAGTTCTTC.

The V call is TRBV2, the J call TRBJ1-1, with a possible D match to TRBD1 (5 bases). Germline values: CDR1 SNHLY, CDR2 FYNNEI. The CDR3 is 15 residues long. The V gene lost 4 bases and the J gene lost 1 base, with 13 bases spanning the gap. The CDR3 DNA sequence: TGTGCCAGCAGTGTCCAGGGTATGGGGAACACTGAAGCTTTCTTT. This codes for CASSVQGMGNTEAFF.

With regard to this clone: In the same sample, other DNA sequences code for this CDR3. The rearrangement links TRBV7-2 to TRBJ2-3, with TRBD2 matching 12 bases. The CDR3 is 16 amino acids. Germline V lookup: CDR1 SGHTA, CDR2 FQGNSA. J was trimmed by 1 base and V by 1 base; bases with no gene match: 0. The CDR3 bases are TGTGCCAGCAGCTTAGGGACTAGCGGGGGCACAGATACGCAGTATTTT. It yields the protein CASSLGTSGGTDTQYF.

V gene TRBV19 combines with J gene TRBJ2-2; TRBD1 matches at 7 bases. CDR1 and CDR2 from the germline V gene are LNHDA and SQIVND (reference sequence). V gave up 5 bases and J gave up 3 bases; unmatched junction bases: 12. CDR3 size: 17 residues. The CDR3: CASSPGQSLGDTGELFF. CDR3 in DNA: TGTGCCAGTAGTCCGGGACAGAGCCTTGGGGACACCGGGGAGCTGTTTTTT.

The chain uses TRBV10-3 and TRBJ2-1; 11 bases map to TRBD1. Germline V gene data show CDR1 as ENHRY and CDR2 as SYGVKD. The CDR3 length is 13 residues. The V gene end was trimmed by 7 bases and the J gene end by 7 bases; junction bases not matched to a gene: 3. In DNA form, the CDR3 reads TGTGCCATCACCGGACAGGGGGCGAATGAGCAGTTCTTC. It is translated as CAITGQGANEQFF.

This sequence joins TRBV18 and TRBJ1-6, with 7 bases aligning to TRBD1. This CDR3 contains 13 residues. V dropped 9 bases and J dropped 10; count of bases not matched to a gene: 9. CDR1 and CDR2 (germline): KGHSH, LQKENI. Here the CDR3 DNA reads TGTGCCAGGTTCACAGGGGAGGTATCACCCCTCCACTTT. Protein: CARFTGEVSPLHF. The whole variable domain, remainder taken from reference TRBV18 and TRBJ1-6, is NAGVMQNPRHLVRRRGQEARLRCSPMKGHSHVYWYRQLPEEGLKFMVYLQKENIIDESGMPKERFSAEFPKEGPSILRIQQVVRGDSAAYFCARFTGEVSPLHFGNGTRLTVT.

The V gene is TRBV5-4, the J gene TRBJ1-1; D is unclear. The CDR3 length is 14 residues. Germline V gene sequence: CDR1 SGHNT, CDR2 YYREEE (reference sequence). V shed 3 bases and J shed 4 bases, with 13 bases lying between them. Here the CDR3 reads CASSSWASSTEAFF. The DNA of the CDR3 is TGTGCCAGCAGCTCGTGGGCCTCGAGCACTGAAGCTTTCTTT.

This rearrangement joins TRBV4-2 to TRBJ2-3, with a weak D call TRBD2 (6 bases). In germline, CDR1 is LGHNA, CDR2 YNFKEQ. Trimming took 1 base from V and 0 from J, leaving 14 bases between them. This CDR3 has 17 amino acids. CDR3 residues: CASSQGIGGTSTDTQYF. In DNA form, the CDR3 reads TGTGCCAGCAGCCAAGGGATAGGCGGGACTAGCACAGATACGCAGTATTTT.

V and J are TRBV5-1 and TRBJ2-3; D possibly corresponds to TRBD1 (5 bases). The CDR3 contains 14 residues. Germline V CDR1 and CDR2: SGHRS, YFSETQ. V lost 1 base and J 4 bases, leaving 10 bases between the germline ends. Here the CDR3 reads CASSLPDRSDTQYF. CDR3 DNA sequence: TGCGCCAGCAGCTTGCCTGACAGATCAGATACGCAGTATTTT.

The V gene is TRBV29-1, the J gene TRBJ2-7, with unresolved D. This CDR3 comprises 11 residues. The V end was cut by 4 bases, the J end by 0 bases, with 4 bases between. CDR1 SQVTM and CDR2 ANQGSEA come from the germline V gene. Written as DNA, the CDR3 is TGCAGCGTTGTTTACTCCTACGAGCAGTACTTC. This encodes CSVVYSYEQYF.

The V and J genes are TRBV4-2 and TRBJ2-7; D unclear. V was trimmed by 0 bases and J by 0 bases, leaving 12 bases between them. The CDR3 covers 16 residues. The germline gives CDR1 LGHNA, CDR2 YNFKEQ. In nucleotides, the CDR3 is TGTGCCAGCAGCCAAGATGTGGCGACTGGCTCCTACGAGCAGTACTTC. This gives the protein CASSQDVATGSYEQYF.

J is TRBJ1-4 and V is TRBV28, with 7 bases identical to TRBD1. Germline values: CDR1 MDHEN, CDR2 SYDVKM. Trimming cost V 3 bases and J 7 bases; bases outside gene matches: 11. The CDR3 totals 16 residues. The chain's CDR3 is CASSLERGRDGEKLFF. The CDR3 coding sequence is TGTGCCAGCAGTTTGGAGAGGGGGCGAGATGGTGAAAAACTGTTTTTT.

This clone occurred once. The V and J genes are TRBV7-8 and TRBJ2-5, with a possible D match to TRBD2 (5 bases). V shed 5 bases and J shed 0 bases, with 10 bases lying between them. Germline lookup yields CDR1 SGHVS and CDR2 FQNEAQ. The CDR3 spans 14 residues. CDR3 loop: CASSLDGDQETQYF. The CDR3 DNA reads as TGTGCCAGCAGCCTGGACGGGGACCAAGAGACCCAGTACTTC.

The chain employs TRBV2 and TRBJ2-2; 8 bases map to TRBD2. Germline V CDR1 and CDR2: SNHLY, FYNNEI. V trimming: 7 bases; J trimming: 4 bases; junction bases outside the gene matches: 11. The CDR3 extends over 16 amino acids. The CDR3 loop reads CASTSWVAGPTGELFF. Written as DNA, the CDR3 is TGTGCCAGCACTTCGTGGGTAGCGGGGCCCACCGGGGAGCTGTTTTTT.

V usage is TRBV19 and J usage is TRBJ1-2; 9 bases map to TRBD1. There are 14 residues in the CDR3. With 6 bases clipped from V and 2 bases from J, the junction kept 4 bases outside the gene matches. Germline CDR1 is LNHDA and CDR2 is SQIVND (reference sequence). The CDR3 reads CASRYRGPNYGYTF. The CDR3 DNA sequence: TGTGCCAGTAGGTACAGGGGGCCGAACTATGGCTACACCTTC.

This clone was counted once. The chain recombines TRBV5-1 with TRBJ2-7; TRBD2 matches at 10 bases. The CDR3 has 16 residues. With V trimmed by 3 bases and J by 0 bases, 6 bases remained unmatched. CDR1 is SGHRS, CDR2 YFSETQ, per germline. CDR3 sequence reads: CASSSTLAGLSYEQYF. Written as DNA, the CDR3 is TGCGCCAGCAGCTCGACACTAGCGGGACTCTCCTACGAGCAGTACTTC.

The sample holds one count of this clone. Other nucleotide sequences from this sample produce the same CDR3. The chain links TRBV28 to TRBJ1-1; D gene uncertain. Trimming removed 3 bases from V and 4 bases from J, with 6 bases in between. CDR1 is MDHEN and CDR2 is SYDVKM in the germline V gene. The CDR3 totals 12 residues. The CDR3 region has the DNA TGTGCCAGCAGTTTTAGAGTCACTGAAGCTTTCTTT. This codes for CASSFRVTEAFF. The whole variable domain, remainder taken from reference TRBV28 and TRBJ1-1, is DVKVTQSSRYLVKRTGEKVFLECVQDMDHENMFWYRQDPGLGLRLIYFSYDVKMKEKGDIPEGYSVSREKKERFSLILESASTNQTSMYLCASSFRVTEAFFGQGTRLTVV.

The genes are TRBV11-3 and TRBJ2-2; TRBD1 is a possible D gene (6 bases). The V end was cut by 5 bases, the J end by 1 base, with 17 bases between. Germline CDR1 reads SGHNT; CDR2 reads YENEEA. This CDR3 is built from 17 residues. The DNA for the CDR3 is TGTGCCAGCAGCGCTAAAACCGGGACAATGAACACCGGGGAGCTGTTTTTT. Protein sequence: CASSAKTGTMNTGELFF.

The chain uses TRBV5-1 and TRBJ1-1; D call uncertain. The length of the CDR3 is 12 residues. V gave up 4 bases and J gave up 7 bases, with 11 bases separating them. CDR1 SGHRS and CDR2 YFSETQ come from the germline V gene. The CDR3: CASSHAAGEAFF. In DNA form, the CDR3 reads TGCGCCAGCAGCCACGCCGCCGGTGAAGCTTTCTTT.

In nucleotides, the CDR3 is TGTGCCAGCAGTGATAGGACTTACTCTGGAAACACCATATATTTT. This sequence encodes CASSDRTYSGNTIYF. The V and J genes are TRBV6-1 and TRBJ1-3; D gene ambiguous. Germline CDR1 reads MNHNS; CDR2 reads SASEGT. V was trimmed by 3 bases and J by 0 bases, leaving 9 bases between them. The CDR3 covers 15 residues.

The chain carries TRBV28 and TRBJ2-5; 10 bases fit TRBD1. Germline values: CDR1 MDHEN, CDR2 SYDVKM. The CDR3 sequence is 13 residues long. Trimming cost V 6 bases and J 5 bases; bases outside gene matches: 3. The CDR3 region is CASRTGGRETQYF. The CDR3 DNA reads as TGTGCCAGCAGGACAGGGGGCAGGGAGACCCAGTACTTC.

The DNA of the CDR3 is TGTGCCTGGAGTGTAAAGGGACTCGTAGCTTTCTTT. The encoded protein is CAWSVKGLVAFF. This rearrangement joins TRBV30 to TRBJ1-1; D perhaps matches TRBD1 (5 bases). CDR3 size: 12 residues. Trimming took off 0 bases at V and 10 bases at J, with 12 bases between the two ends. Germline CDR1 and CDR2: GTSNPN and SVGIG (reference sequence).

The rearrangement uses TRBV10-1 and TRBJ2-1; 8 positions agree with TRBD2. The CDR3 extends over 17 amino acids. Trimming removed 5 bases from V and 0 bases from J; junction bases left unmatched: 9. The germline CDR1 and CDR2 sequences are WNHNN and SYGVQD (reference sequence). The CDR3 coding sequence is TGCGCCAGCAGTTCGAGCGGGGGCCTGAACTCCTACAATGAGCAGTTCTTC. Translating it yields CASSSSGGLNSYNEQFF.

This chain links TRBV9 with TRBJ2-7; 8 nucleotides line up with TRBD1. CDR3 length: 15 residues. V dropped 0 bases and J dropped 2; count of bases not matched to a gene: 4. Germline V lookup: CDR1 SGDLS, CDR2 YYNGEE. The CDR3 sequence: CASSVAQGATYEQYF. The CDR3 coding sequence is TGTGCCAGCAGCGTAGCGCAGGGGGCCACCTACGAGCAGTACTTC. Full variable domain (outside the CDR3, taken from reference TRBV9 and TRBJ2-7): DSGVTQTPKHLITATGQRVTLRCSPRSGDLSVYWYQQSLDQGLQFLIQYYNGEERAKGNILERFSAQQFPDLHSELNLSSLELGDSALYFCASSVAQGATYEQYFGPGTRLTVT.

The V and J genes are TRBV25-1 and TRBJ2-5; TRBD2 might be the D (7 bases). From germline, CDR1 is MGHDK and CDR2 SYGVNS. The CDR3 extends over 14 amino acids. Deletions cut 6 bases from V and 5 bases from J, with 16 bases between. The CDR3 protein is CASRRGEGRETQYF. In DNA, the CDR3 is TGTGCCAGCAGGAGGGGGGAGGGCCGGGAGACCCAGTACTTC.

The chain employs TRBV23-1 and TRBJ2-7, with D tentatively TRBD2 (6 bases). TRBV23-1 carries the ORF label, with uncertain function. Deletions cut 0 bases from V and 0 bases from J, with 24 bases between. CDR3 length: 20 residues. The CDR3, as DNA: TGCGCCAGCAGTCAATCGAAGGAGTCCCCGAAGGGAGGTCTCTCCTACGAGCAGTACTTC. The encoded protein is CASSQSKESPKGGLSYEQYF.

The chain carries TRBV5-1 and TRBJ2-7, with a tentative D call TRBD1 (5 bases). Germline lookup yields CDR1 SGHRS and CDR2 YFSETQ. The CDR3 runs to 14 residues. Deletions cut 2 bases from V and 3 bases from J, with 12 bases between. The CDR3 reads CASSLFDSYYEQYF. DNA of the CDR3: TGCGCCAGCAGCTTATTTGACAGCTACTACGAGCAGTACTTC.

The V and J genes are TRBV5-6 and TRBJ2-1, with D unclear. CDR1 and CDR2 (germline): SGHDT, YYEEEE. Trimming cost V 1 base and J 0 bases, with 8 bases left between them. This CDR3 spans 15 amino acids. The CDR3 reads CASSLFTDSYNEQFF. The CDR3 region has the DNA TGTGCCAGCAGCTTGTTCACAGACTCCTACAATGAGCAGTTCTTC.

Only one count was recorded for this clone. The chain has TRBV9 and TRBJ2-7; 11 bases align to TRBD2. The germline gives CDR1 SGDLS, CDR2 YYNGEE. Losses at the gene ends were 0 bases for V and 2 bases for J; bases not matched to a gene: 7. This CDR3 is 17 amino acids long. The CDR3 spells CASSVGPGLAGPYEQYF. The CDR3 DNA reads as TGTGCCAGCAGCGTAGGTCCAGGACTAGCGGGTCCCTACGAGCAGTACTTC.

The V call is TRBV5-4, the J call TRBJ1-1; a possible D gene is TRBD1 (5 bases). Germline V lookup: CDR1 SGHNT, CDR2 YYREEE (reference sequence). V lost 4 bases to trimming and J lost 8 bases, with 15 bases between them. This CDR3 contains 13 residues. In DNA, the CDR3 is TGTGCCAGCAGCCCGGTCGGGTGGGGCGAAGCTTTCTTT. Translation gives CASSPVGWGEAFF. The whole variable domain, remainder taken from reference TRBV5-4 and TRBJ1-1, is ETGVTQSPTHLIKTRGQQVTLRCSSQSGHNTVSWYQQALGQGPQFIFQYYREEENGRGNFPPRFSGLQFPNYSSELNVNALELDDSALYLCASSPVGWGEAFFGQGTRLTVV.

The V and J genes are TRBV11-3 and TRBJ1-1; D call uncertain. The germline CDR1 and CDR2 sequences are SGHNT and YENEEA. Trimming shortened V by 0 bases and J by 11 bases, and 13 bases separated the two germline ends. CDR3 length: 13 residues. Written as DNA, the CDR3 is TGTGCCAGCAGCTTAGAAACTCCCGAGGCCGCTTTCTTT. This sequence encodes CASSLETPEAAFF.